This TCR beta chain was recovered during a study of blood T cell repertoires in COVID-19. Looking at the study overall: Donors in the United States, Italy and Spain gave samples during acute or convalescent COVID-19. In each case, the material was cDNA or gDNA derived from T cells, B-cell-depleted T cells, or PBMCs.

Source study methods: It was from reference gene primer amplification that nucleated cell counts were estimated. Assay used: immunoSEQ multiplex PCR; TCRdb lists only in-frame clones, some missing. From that table come the V and J calls and clone size; the DNA was used to work out D and trimming. Of 200,000 to 300,000 clones in the sample, about 83% are singletons; the top ten hold roughly 5%. The clonotype was recovered from a human donor in a cohort sampled during active COVID-19. Sequences were obtained from peripheral blood.

The chain's CDR3 is CASGGGGPPNYGYTF. CDR3 DNA: TGTGCCAGTGGGGGGGGAGGGCCCCCTAACTATGGCTACACCTTC. The chain is built from TRBV6-5 and TRBJ1-2; weak D call: TRBD1 (5 bases). The CDR3 has 15 amino acids. The germline CDR1 and CDR2 sequences are MNHEY and SVGAGI. Trimming cost V 9 bases and J 0 bases, with 17 bases left between them.